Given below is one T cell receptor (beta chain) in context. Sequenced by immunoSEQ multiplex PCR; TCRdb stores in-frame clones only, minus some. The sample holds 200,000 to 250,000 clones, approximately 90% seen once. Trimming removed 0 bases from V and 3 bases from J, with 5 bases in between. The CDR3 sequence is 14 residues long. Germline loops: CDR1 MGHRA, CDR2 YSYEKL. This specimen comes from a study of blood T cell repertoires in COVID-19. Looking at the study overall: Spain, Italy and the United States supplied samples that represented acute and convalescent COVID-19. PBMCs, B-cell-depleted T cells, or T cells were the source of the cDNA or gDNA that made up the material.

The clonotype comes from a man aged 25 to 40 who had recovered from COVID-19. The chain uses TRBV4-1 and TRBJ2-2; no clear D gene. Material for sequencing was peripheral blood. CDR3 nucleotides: TGCGCCAGCAGCCAAGATCAGTACACCGGGGAGCTGTTTTTT. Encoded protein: CASSQDQYTGELFF.